The TCR beta chain described here comes from a study of control samples from healthy donors and cancer patients. Germline CDR1 and CDR2: LNHDA and SQIVND (reference sequence). This CDR3 has 13 residues. The ends were cut back, 2 bases at V and 6 bases at J, with 8 bases in the middle. The method was immunoSEQ multiplex PCR; TCRdb's version includes in-frame clones alone and lacks a portion of them. Found here are tens of thousands of clones, roughly 90% of them singletons; the top ten hold 1.5% to 2%. This clonotype originated in a man in his forties with colorectal cancer. The chain links TRBV19 to TRBJ1-5; D is ambiguous. Input material: PBMCs. The CDR3 DNA reads TGTGCCAGTAGTATATTAGTAAGTCAGCCCCAGCATTTT. Its translation is CASSILVSQPQHF.